The 28 T cell receptor beta chains presented below share a single source sample, sequenced in a study of identical twins. TCRdb processed the 5' RACE reads anew with MiXCR; each CDR3 protein has one entry. This sample carries 240,000 or so distinct CDR3 sequences, 9.5% to 15% of them seen once, and the ten largest clones take roughly 4%. These data were also filed under a second study, of yellow fever vaccine responses in identical twins.

The sample was memory (CD45RO+) T cells sorted from blood. The receptors originated from a woman younger than 30 in good health.

This clonotype showed up just a few times. The genes are TRBV7-2 and TRBJ2-1, with 15 bases that match TRBD2. After removal of 5 bases from V and 8 bases from J, the junction contained 7 bases not matched to a gene. The CDR3 is 16 amino acids. CDR1 and CDR2 from the germline V gene are SGHTA and FQGNSA. The CDR3 DNA follows: TGTGCCAGCAGCCAAGGACTAGCGGGAGGGGTGGATGAGCAGTTCTTC. It yields the protein CASSQGLAGGVDEQFF. The complete variable domain, with remaining parts taken from reference TRBV7-2 and TRBJ2-1, reads GAGVSQSPSNKVTEKGKDVELRCDPISGHTALYWYRQSLGQGLEFLIYFQGNSAPDKSGLPSDRFSAERTGGSVSTLTIQRTQQEDSAVYLCASSQGLAGGVDEQFFGPGTRLTVL.

This chain joins TRBV7-2 and TRBJ2-3, with D possibly called TRBD1 or TRBD2 (6 bases each). The CDR3 is 13 amino acids. Trimming shortened V by 5 bases and J by 8 bases, and 14 bases separated the two germline ends. From germline, CDR1 is SGHTA and CDR2 FQGNSA. CDR3 bases: TGTGCCAGCAGCCAAAACAGGGAGGCTACGCAGTATTTT. Its translation: CASSQNREATQYF.

This chain connects TRBV24-1 to TRBJ2-6; D could derive from TRBD1 or TRBD2 (5 bases each). CDR1 and CDR2 from the germline V gene are KGHDR and SFDVKD. The ends were cut back, 10 bases at V and 2 bases at J, with 11 bases in the middle. The CDR3 has 14 residues. This CDR3 is CATSVGAGANVLTF. The CDR3, as DNA: TGTGCCACGTCGGTGGGGGCTGGGGCCAACGTCCTGACTTTC.

About this clonotype: Mismatch with germline at one junction end may stem from a read error. CDR3 residues: CASSLDGRRAHF. CDR3 bases: TGTGCCAGCAGCTTAGACGGGCGCAGGGCACATTTT. This chain joins TRBV11-2 and TRBJ2-3, with TRBD1 as a possible D gene (5 bases). The CDR3 runs to 12 residues. From germline, CDR1 is SGHAT and CDR2 FQNNGV.

This clonotype was seen many times. This chain uses TRBV5-1 with TRBJ2-2, with 11 bases that match TRBD2. V shed 1 base and J 5 bases; nucleotides not matched to a gene: 4. Germline CDR1 reads SGHRS; CDR2 reads YFSETQ. The CDR3 covers 16 residues. CDR3 loop: CASSLTSGSRTGELFF. In nucleotides, the CDR3 is TGCGCCAGCAGCTTGACTAGCGGGAGCAGGACCGGGGAGCTGTTTTTT.

This clonotype was detected a few times. The rearrangement uses TRBV4-2 and TRBJ2-3, with 7 bases that match TRBD1. The CDR3 spans 15 residues. Looked up from germline, CDR1 is LGHNA and CDR2 is YNFKEQ. J lost 0 bases, V lost 3 bases, and 3 bases had no gene match. The DNA for the CDR3 is TGTGCCAGCAGCCACGGACAGGATAGCACAGATACGCAGTATTTT. Its translation: CASSHGQDSTDTQYF.

The V call is TRBV30, the J call TRBJ2-7; 8 bases are a match to TRBD1. Germline V lookup: CDR1 GTSNPN, CDR2 SVGIG (reference sequence). CDR3 length: 15 residues. The V gene end was trimmed by 5 bases and the J gene end by 3 bases; junction bases not matched to a gene: 12. The CDR3 bases are TGTGCCTGGCATAACCCCGGGACAGGTATCTACGAGCAGTACTTC. Protein: CAWHNPGTGIYEQYF.

The chain recombines TRBV20-1 with TRBJ2-3, with TRBD2 matching 9 bases. CDR1 and CDR2 from the germline V gene are DFQATT and SNEGSKA (reference sequence). The CDR3 is 14 residues long. With V trimmed by 3 bases and J by 6 bases, 7 bases remained unmatched. The CDR3 sequence is CSASQLAGVDTQYF. The CDR3 DNA reads as TGCAGTGCTAGTCAACTAGCGGGTGTCGATACGCAGTATTTT.

This clonotype was found a few times. The DNA for the CDR3 is TGTGCCAGCTCACCGGGACTAGCGGGGGTCACCGGGGAGCTGTTTTTT. It yields the protein CASSPGLAGVTGELFF. The chain combines TRBV18 with TRBJ2-2, with 14 bases aligning to TRBD2. Trimming cost V 3 bases and J 4 bases; bases outside gene matches: 1. This CDR3 contains 16 residues. The germline V gene encodes CDR1 KGHSH and CDR2 LQKENI.

The V gene is TRBV2, the J gene TRBJ2-7, with 11 bases lining up with TRBD2. With 6 bases clipped from V and 3 bases from J, the junction kept 4 bases outside the gene matches. Germline-derived CDR1 and CDR2 are SNHLY and FYNNEI. CDR3 size: 14 residues. The CDR3 reads CASRGLAANYEQYF. CDR3 coding DNA: TGTGCCAGCAGGGGACTAGCGGCCAACTACGAGCAGTACTTC. Using reference TRBV2 and TRBJ2-7 for the parts outside the CDR3, the full variable domain is EPEVTQTPSHQVTQMGQEVILRCVPISNHLYFYWYRQILGQKVEFLVSFYNNEISEKSEIFDDQFSVERPDGSNFTLKIRSTKLEDSAMYFCASRGLAANYEQYFGPGTRLTVT.

This clonotype has only a few counts. The J gene is TRBJ1-4, the V gene TRBV25-1; D not resolved. The CDR3 spans 15 residues. From germline, CDR1 is MGHDK and CDR2 SYGVNS. Trimming cost V 4 bases and J 0 bases, with 9 bases left between them. The chain's CDR3 is CASSVPAATNEKLFF. The CDR3, as DNA: TGTGCCAGCAGTGTACCGGCTGCAACTAATGAAAAACTGTTTTTT.

This clonotype was detected many times. J is TRBJ1-2 and V is TRBV12-3 or TRBV12-4; a weak D match, TRBD1 (5 bases). This CDR3 has 13 amino acids. V lost 3 bases and J 2 bases, leaving 7 bases between the germline ends. The CDR3 DNA reads as TGTGCCAGCAGTTTCAGGGAAAACTATGGCTACACCTTC. This codes for CASSFRENYGYTF.

The chain carries TRBV3-1 and TRBJ2-1; 9 nucleotides line up with TRBD2. V gave up 0 bases and J gave up 12 bases; unmatched junction bases: 6. The length of the CDR3 is 14 residues. Germline CDR1 and CDR2: LGHDT and YNNKEL (reference sequence). The CDR3 here is CASSQDGPSGMQFF. CDR3 bases: TGTGCCAGCAGCCAAGATGGGCCTAGCGGGATGCAGTTCTTC.

The chain carries TRBV7-9 and TRBJ2-5, with D maybe TRBD1 (5 bases). Germline CDR1 SEHNR, CDR2 FQNEAQ (reference sequence). V dropped 3 bases and J dropped 3 bases, with 8 bases sitting between them. The CDR3 totals 13 residues. CDR3 region: CASSFRVKETQYF. The CDR3 bases are TGTGCCAGCAGCTTCAGGGTAAAAGAGACCCAGTACTTC.

This clonotype was observed many times. The CDR3 is CASSYRDSYNEQFF. Written as DNA, the CDR3 is TGCGCCAGCAGCTACCGGGACAGCTACAATGAGCAGTTCTTC. The chain has TRBV5-1 and TRBJ2-1; 7 bases are shared with TRBD1. CDR3 length: 14 residues. CDR1 is SGHRS and CDR2 is YFSETQ in the germline V gene. V was clipped by 3 bases and J by 3 bases; unmatched bases: 3.

This clonotype was seen a handful of times. V is TRBV20-1 and J is TRBJ1-6; D is perhaps TRBD1 (5 bases). This CDR3 contains 14 residues. The germline V gene has CDR1 DFQATT and CDR2 SNEGSKA (reference sequence). With 6 bases removed from V and 7 bases from J, the gap between germline ends came to 16 bases. CDR3 coding DNA: TGCAGTGCGACGAGGGGAGCAGAGAATTCACCCCTCCACTTT. Amino acids: CSATRGAENSPLHF.

This clonotype turned up a few times. This chain links TRBV12-3 or TRBV12-4 with TRBJ2-7, with 9 bases that match TRBD1. There are 14 residues in the CDR3. V shed 6 bases, J shed 7 bases, and the junction held 10 bases outside the gene matches. The CDR3 sequence: CASRSSGTGREQYF. CDR3 bases: TGTGCCAGCAGAAGTTCCGGGACAGGGAGGGAGCAGTACTTC.

This rearrangement joins TRBV20-1 to TRBJ2-5; maybe TRBD2 (6 bases). Looked up from germline, CDR1 is DFQATT and CDR2 is SNEGSKA (reference sequence). The CDR3 has 14 residues. V dropped 6 bases and J dropped 5 bases, with 19 bases sitting between them. As DNA, the CDR3 is TGCAGTGCGTCGAGACTAGAAAGGTCGGAGACCCAGTACTTC. Translated, it gives CSASRLERSETQYF.

The J gene is TRBJ1-6, the V gene TRBV6-1; no clear D gene. V was clipped by 6 bases and J by 2 bases, with 8 bases between them. The germline V gene has CDR1 MNHNS and CDR2 SASEGT. The CDR3 sequence is 14 residues long. Here the CDR3 DNA reads TGTGCCAGCAGCCACGGAACCTATAATTCACCCCTCCACTTT. Protein product: CASSHGTYNSPLHF.

The V gene is TRBV7-3, the J gene TRBJ2-1; D is possibly TRBD1 (5 bases). V lost 3 bases and J lost 0, with 15 bases in between. The CDR3 spans 17 residues. CDR1 and CDR2 from the germline V gene are SGHTA and FQGTGA. The CDR3 DNA reads as TGTGCCAGCAGCTTTGGGGCGGCGATAACCTCCTACAATGAGCAGTTCTTC. Protein: CASSFGAAITSYNEQFF.

This clonotype has ten or more counts. The rearrangement uses TRBV12-3 or TRBV12-4 and TRBJ2-5; the D gene could be TRBD1 or TRBD2 (6 bases each). Between the trimmed V and J ends, which lost 4 bases and 4 bases, there was a span of 16 bases. The CDR3 has 15 amino acids. The CDR3 region is CASSSATGGGETQYF. In DNA form, the CDR3 reads TGTGCCAGCAGTTCGGCCACAGGAGGGGGAGAGACCCAGTACTTC.

This clonotype was seen more than once but under ten times. The chain employs TRBV7-9 and TRBJ1-2; 7 nucleotides agree with TRBD1. V dropped 4 bases and J dropped 6; count of bases not matched to a gene: 5. The CDR3 has 13 residues. The germline gives CDR1 SEHNR, CDR2 FQNEAQ (reference sequence). CDR3 nucleotides: TGTGCCAGCAGCTACCAGACAGGGAATGGCTACACCTTC. Amino acids: CASSYQTGNGYTF. The full variable domain, completed using reference TRBV7-9 and TRBJ1-2, is DTGVSQNPRHKITKRGQNVTFRCDPISEHNRLYWYRQTLGQGPEFLTYFQNEAQLEKSRLLSDRFSAERPKGSFSTLEIQRTEQGDSAMYLCASSYQTGNGYTFGSGTRLTVV.

The rearrangement links TRBV15 to TRBJ1-1, with D uncertain. Germline CDR1 and CDR2: LNHNV and YYDKDF (reference sequence). This CDR3 comprises 11 residues. Deletions cut 1 base from V and 10 bases from J, with 7 bases between. The CDR3 bases are TGTGCCACCAGCAGAGCCGGGAGAGCTTTCTTT. This translates into CATSRAGRAFF. Complete variable domain (other parts from reference TRBV15 and TRBJ1-1): DAMVIQNPRYQVTQFGKPVTLSCSQTLNHNVMYWYQQKSSQAPKLLFHYYDKDFNNEADTPDNFQSRRPNTSFCFLDIRSPGLGDTAMYLCATSRAGRAFFGQGTRLTVV.

The V call is TRBV6-5, the J call TRBJ2-2; D is unresolved. The germline CDR1 and CDR2 sequences are MNHEY and SVGAGI. The CDR3 sequence is 14 residues long. V lost 0 bases to trimming and J lost 7 bases, with 9 bases between them. The CDR3 DNA sequence: TGTGCCAGCAGTTACTCCCCGGTAGGCGGGGAGCTGTTTTTT. Its protein is CASSYSPVGGELFF.

The gene calls are TRBV5-6 and TRBJ2-1; D is unresolved. Trimming removed 7 bases at V and 2 bases at J, with 4 bases between. Germline assignment: CDR1 SGHDT and CDR2 YYEEEE. The CDR3 runs to 11 residues. The CDR3 loop is CASQTYNEQFF. The CDR3 nucleotides are TGTGCCAGCCAAACCTACAATGAGCAGTTCTTC.

The chain carries TRBV11-1 and TRBJ1-6; D is unclear. This CDR3 is 13 amino acids long. The germline CDR1 and CDR2 sequences are SGHAT and FQDESV (reference sequence). Trimming removed 2 bases from V and 9 bases from J, with 8 bases in between. The CDR3 region is CASSLSGLSPLHF. The CDR3 DNA reads as TGTGCCAGCAGCTTATCCGGACTTTCACCCCTCCACTTT.

V gene TRBV20-1 combines with J gene TRBJ2-3, with 10 bases lining up with TRBD2. The V segment lost 6 bases and the J segment 2 bases; nucleotides outside the gene matches: 11. CDR1 and CDR2 (germline): DFQATT, SNEGSKA (reference sequence). This CDR3 contains 16 residues. The CDR3 DNA reads TGCAGTGCAGAAAAGGGGACTAGCGATCTCACAGATACGCAGTATTTT. The encoded protein is CSAEKGTSDLTDTQYF.

This sequence joins TRBV27 and TRBJ2-3, with TRBD2 identical over 11 bases. The CDR3 loop spans 15 amino acids. V lost 4 bases, J lost 3 bases, and 3 bases stayed unmatched. Germline V gene data show CDR1 as MNHEY and CDR2 as SMNVEV (reference sequence). CDR3 nucleotide sequence: TGTGCCAGCAGTTGGGGACTAGCGGAGACAGATACGCAGTATTTT. It yields the protein CASSWGLAETDTQYF.